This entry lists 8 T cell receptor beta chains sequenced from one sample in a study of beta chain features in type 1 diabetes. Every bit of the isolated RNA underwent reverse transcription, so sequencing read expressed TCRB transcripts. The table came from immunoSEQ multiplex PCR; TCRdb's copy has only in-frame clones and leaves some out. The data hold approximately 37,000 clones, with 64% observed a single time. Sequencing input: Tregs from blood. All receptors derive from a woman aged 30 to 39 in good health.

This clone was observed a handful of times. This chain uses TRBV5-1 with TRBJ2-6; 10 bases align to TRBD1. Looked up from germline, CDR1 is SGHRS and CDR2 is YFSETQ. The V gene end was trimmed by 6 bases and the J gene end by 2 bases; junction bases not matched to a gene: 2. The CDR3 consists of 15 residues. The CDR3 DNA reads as TGCGCCAGCACCGGACAGGGGGCTGGGGCCAACGTCCTGACTTTC. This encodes CASTGQGAGANVLTF. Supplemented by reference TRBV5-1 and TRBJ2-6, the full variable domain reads KAGVTQTPRYLIKTRGQQVTLSCSPISGHRSVSWYQQTPGQGLQFLFEYFSETQRNKGNFPGRFSGRQFSNSRSEMNVSTLELGDSALYLCASTGQGAGANVLTFGAGSRLTVL.

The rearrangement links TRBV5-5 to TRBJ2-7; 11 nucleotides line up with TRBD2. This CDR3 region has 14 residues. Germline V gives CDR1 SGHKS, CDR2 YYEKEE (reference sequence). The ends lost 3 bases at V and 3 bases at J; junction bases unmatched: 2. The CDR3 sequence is CASSSTSGNYEQYF. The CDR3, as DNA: TGTGCCAGCAGCTCGACTAGCGGGAACTACGAGCAGTACTTC.

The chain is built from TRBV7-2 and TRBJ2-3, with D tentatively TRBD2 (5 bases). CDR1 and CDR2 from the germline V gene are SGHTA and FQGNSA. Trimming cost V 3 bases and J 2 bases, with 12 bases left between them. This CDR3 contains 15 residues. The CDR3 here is CASSFSSDYTDTQYF. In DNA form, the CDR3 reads TGTGCCAGCAGCTTCAGTAGCGATTACACAGATACGCAGTATTTT.

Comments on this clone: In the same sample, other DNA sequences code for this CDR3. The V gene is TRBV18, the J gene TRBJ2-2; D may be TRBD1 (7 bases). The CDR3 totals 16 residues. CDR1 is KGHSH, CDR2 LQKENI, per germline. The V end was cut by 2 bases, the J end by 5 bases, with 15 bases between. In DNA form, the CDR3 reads TGTGCCAGCTCACCATGGAGGGGGCGCGAGACCGGGGAGCTGTTTTTT. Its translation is CASSPWRGRETGELFF.

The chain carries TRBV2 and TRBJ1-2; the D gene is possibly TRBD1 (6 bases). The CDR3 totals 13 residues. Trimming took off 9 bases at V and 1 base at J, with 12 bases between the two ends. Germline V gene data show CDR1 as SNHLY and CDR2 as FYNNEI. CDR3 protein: CASRTDLNYGYTF. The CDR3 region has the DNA TGTGCCAGTAGGACAGATCTTAACTATGGCTACACCTTC.

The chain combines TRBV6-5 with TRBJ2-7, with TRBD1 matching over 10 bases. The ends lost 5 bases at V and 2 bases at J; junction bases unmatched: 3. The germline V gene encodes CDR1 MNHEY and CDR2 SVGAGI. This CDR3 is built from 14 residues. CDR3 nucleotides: TGTGCCAGCAGTGCCGGACAGGGGGCCTACGAGCAGTACTTC. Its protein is CASSAGQGAYEQYF.

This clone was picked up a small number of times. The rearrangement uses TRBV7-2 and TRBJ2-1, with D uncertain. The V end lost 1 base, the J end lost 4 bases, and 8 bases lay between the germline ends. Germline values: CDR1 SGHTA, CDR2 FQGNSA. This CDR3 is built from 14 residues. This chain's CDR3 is CASSLETYYNEQFF. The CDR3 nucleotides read TGTGCCAGCAGCTTAGAGACATATTACAATGAGCAGTTCTTC.

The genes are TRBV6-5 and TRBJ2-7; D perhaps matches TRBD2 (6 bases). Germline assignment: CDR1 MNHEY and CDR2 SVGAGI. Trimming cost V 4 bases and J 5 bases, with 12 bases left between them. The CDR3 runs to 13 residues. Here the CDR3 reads CASSSTSPNEQYF. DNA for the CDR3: TGTGCCAGCAGTTCTACTAGCCCCAACGAGCAGTACTTC.